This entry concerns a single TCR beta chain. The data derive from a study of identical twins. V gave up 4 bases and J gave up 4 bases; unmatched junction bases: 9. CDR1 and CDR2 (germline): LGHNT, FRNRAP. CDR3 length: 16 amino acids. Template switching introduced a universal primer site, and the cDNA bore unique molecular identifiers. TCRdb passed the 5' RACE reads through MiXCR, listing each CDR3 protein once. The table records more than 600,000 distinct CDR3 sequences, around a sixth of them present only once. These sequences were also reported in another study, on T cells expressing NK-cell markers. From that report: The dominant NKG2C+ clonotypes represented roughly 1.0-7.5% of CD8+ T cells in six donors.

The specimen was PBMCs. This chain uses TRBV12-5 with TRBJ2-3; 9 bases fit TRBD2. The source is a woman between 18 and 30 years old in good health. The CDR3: CASGWDSGRGADTQYF. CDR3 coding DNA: TGTGCTAGTGGTTGGGATAGCGGGAGAGGCGCAGATACGCAGTATTTT.